These T cell receptor beta chains were read from a single sample in a study of CD8+ T cells in alopecia areata. TCRdb's table, derived via immunoSEQ multiplex PCR, lists solely in-frame clones and lacks some. The sample lists some 110,000 clones, about 60% occurring once. The material sequenced was CD8+ T cells sorted from blood, taken at week 24, from a patient treated with tofacitinib. Receptor source: a human donor with alopecia areata. CDR3s include the opening cysteine and the closing phenylalanine or tryptophan. The order of the fields is J gene, D gene, clone size, V gene, CDR3 protein, CDR3 DNA. A D gene is named only where the DNA matches it firmly. Some rows mark clone size as missing; the rest say once, few, many or name a class of expanded clone.

>TRBJ2-7|-|-|TRBV5-1
CASSLRAAPVYEQYF
TGCGCCAGCAGCTTGCGCGCAGCCCCAGTCTACGAGCAGTACTTC
>TRBJ2-3|-|once|TRBV5-4
CASSSTDALDTQYF
TGTGCCAGCAGCTCCACGGACGCCTTAGATACGCAGTATTTT
>TRBJ2-3|-|-|TRBV11-2
CASSFGGNTDTQYF
TGTGCCAGCAGCTTCGGCGGAAACACAGATACGCAGTATTTT
>TRBJ2-1|-|-|TRBV5-1
CASSPDTRNNEQFF
TGCGCCAGCAGCCCGGACACACGAAACAATGAGCAGTTCTTC
>TRBJ1-1|-|once|TRBV29-1
CSVGRNTEAFF
TGCAGCGTTGGGAGGAACACTGAAGCTTTCTTT
>TRBJ2-7|TRBD2|-|TRBV4-3
CASSQLGLAGDEQYF
TGCGCCAGCAGCCAATTAGGGCTAGCGGGGGACGAGCAGTACTTC
>TRBJ2-7|-|-|TRBV6-1
CASSDPPGSPRHEQYF
TGTGCCAGCAGTGACCCCCCCGGGTCCCCTCGACACGAGCAGTACTTC
>TRBJ1-1|-|few|TRBV6-6
CASVSMGWAEAFF
TGTGCCAGCGTCTCGATGGGGTGGGCTGAAGCTTTCTTT
>TRBJ1-2|-|few|TRBV7-6
CASSFAAGAGGYTF
TGTGCCAGCAGCTTCGCCGCAGGGGCGGGTGGCTACACCTTC
>TRBJ1-5|-|-|TRBV7-9
CASSSGIQPQHF
TGTGCCAGCAGCTCGGGGATTCAGCCCCAGCATTTT
>TRBJ2-3|TRBD1|-|TRBV5-1
CASSFDRADTQYF
TGCGCCAGCAGTTTCGACAGGGCAGATACGCAGTATTTT
>TRBJ1-5|-|-|TRBV18
CASSPTFRGRNQPQHF
TGTGCCAGCTCACCGACGTTCAGGGGAAGAAATCAGCCCCAGCATTTT
>TRBJ2-1|TRBD1|few|TRBV6-5
CASSYSTGVDEQFF
TGTGCCAGCAGTTACTCGACAGGGGTCGATGAGCAGTTCTTC
>TRBJ2-7|-|-|TRBV13
CASSSATGLIYEQYF
TGTGCCAGCAGCTCCGCGACAGGCCTTATCTACGAGCAGTACTTC
>TRBJ1-1|TRBD1|-|TRBV9
CASSVQGAATEAFF
TGTGCCAGCAGCGTGCAGGGGGCGGCCACTGAAGCTTTCTTT
>TRBJ2-3|-|-|TRBV29-1
CSVMADTQYF
TGCAGCGTTATGGCAGATACGCAGTATTTT
>TRBJ2-1|-|-|TRBV27
CASSLSAGYNEQFF
TGTGCCAGCAGTTTATCCGCCGGATACAATGAGCAGTTCTTC
>TRBJ1-2|-|few|TRBV13
CASSLGGLDGYTF
TGTGCCAGCAGCTTAGGAGGGCTGGATGGCTACACCTTC
>TRBJ1-3|-|-|TRBV29-1
CSAVGWGSGFSGNTIYF
TGCAGCGCAGTTGGGTGGGGCTCAGGGTTCTCTGGAAACACCATATATTTT
>TRBJ2-3|-|few|TRBV29-1
CSVEDPEDGTSTDTQYF
TGCAGCGTTGAAGACCCCGAAGACGGAACAAGCACAGATACGCAGTATTTT
>TRBJ2-5|TRBD2|-|TRBV7-8
CASSPKAGGPPETQYF
TGTGCCAGCAGCCCCAAAGCGGGGGGGCCTCCAGAGACCCAGTACTTC
>TRBJ1-6|-|few|TRBV27
CASSLFRGNSPLHF
TGTGCCAGCAGTTTATTCCGGGGGAACTCACCCCTCCACTTT